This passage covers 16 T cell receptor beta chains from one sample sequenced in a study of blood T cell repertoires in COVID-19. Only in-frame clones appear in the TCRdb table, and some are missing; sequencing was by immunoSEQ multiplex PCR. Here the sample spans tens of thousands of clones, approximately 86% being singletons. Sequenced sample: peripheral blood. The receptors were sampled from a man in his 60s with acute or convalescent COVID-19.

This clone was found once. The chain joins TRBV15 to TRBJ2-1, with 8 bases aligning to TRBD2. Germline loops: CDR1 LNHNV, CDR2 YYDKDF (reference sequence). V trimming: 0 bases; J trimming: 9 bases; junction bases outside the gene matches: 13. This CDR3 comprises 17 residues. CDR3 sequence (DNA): TGTGCCACCAGCAGAGACCCCGGGACTAGGGACACGGCTGAGCAGTTCTTC. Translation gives CATSRDPGTRDTAEQFF.

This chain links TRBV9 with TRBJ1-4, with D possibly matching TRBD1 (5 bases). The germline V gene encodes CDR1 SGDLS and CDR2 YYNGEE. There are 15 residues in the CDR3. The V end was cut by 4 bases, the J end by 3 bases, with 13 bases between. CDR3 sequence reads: CASSPLGGSNEKLFF. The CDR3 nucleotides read TGTGCCAGCAGCCCCCTGGGGGGATCTAATGAAAAACTGTTTTTT. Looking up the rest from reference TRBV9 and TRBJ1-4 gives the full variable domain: DSGVTQTPKHLITATGQRVTLRCSPRSGDLSVYWYQQSLDQGLQFLIQYYNGEERAKGNILERFSAQQFPDLHSELNLSSLELGDSALYFCASSPLGGSNEKLFFGSGTQLSVL.

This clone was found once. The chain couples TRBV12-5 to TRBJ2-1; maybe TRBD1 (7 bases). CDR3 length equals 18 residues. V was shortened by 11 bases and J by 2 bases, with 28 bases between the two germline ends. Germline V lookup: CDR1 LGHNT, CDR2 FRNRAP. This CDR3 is CAPRQAGGMGHTYNEQFF. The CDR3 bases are TGTGCTCCCCGCCAGGCAGGGGGGATGGGGCACACCTACAATGAGCAGTTCTTC.

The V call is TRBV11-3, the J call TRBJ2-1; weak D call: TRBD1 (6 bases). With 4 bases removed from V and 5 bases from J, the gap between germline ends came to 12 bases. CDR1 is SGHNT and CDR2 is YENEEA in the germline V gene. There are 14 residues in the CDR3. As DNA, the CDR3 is TGTGCCAGCAGCTCCGGTAGGGGGAACAATGAGCAGTTCTTC. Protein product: CASSSGRGNNEQFF. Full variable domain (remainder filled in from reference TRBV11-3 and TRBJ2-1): EAGVVQSPRYKIIEKKQPVAFWCNPISGHNTLYWYLQNLGQGPELLIRYENEEAVDDSQLPKDRFSAERLKGVDSTLKIQPAELGDSAVYLCASSSGRGNNEQFFGPGTRLTVL.

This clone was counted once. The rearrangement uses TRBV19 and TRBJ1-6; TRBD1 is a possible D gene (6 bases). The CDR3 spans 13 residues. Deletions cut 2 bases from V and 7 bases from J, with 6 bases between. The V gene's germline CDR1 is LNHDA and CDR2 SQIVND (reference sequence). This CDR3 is CASSIQGNSPLHF. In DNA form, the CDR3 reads TGTGCCAGTAGTATACAGGGGAATTCACCCCTCCACTTT.

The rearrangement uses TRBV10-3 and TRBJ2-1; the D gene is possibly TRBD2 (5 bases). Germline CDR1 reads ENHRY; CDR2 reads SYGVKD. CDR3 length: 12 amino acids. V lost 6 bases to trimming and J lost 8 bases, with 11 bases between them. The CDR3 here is CAISPVEDEQFF. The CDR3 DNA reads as TGTGCCATCAGCCCGGTGGAGGATGAGCAGTTCTTC.

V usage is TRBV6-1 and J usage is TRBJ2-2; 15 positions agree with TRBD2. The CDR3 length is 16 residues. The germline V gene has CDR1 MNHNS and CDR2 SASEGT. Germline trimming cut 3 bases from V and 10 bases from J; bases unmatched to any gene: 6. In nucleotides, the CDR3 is TGTGCCAGCAGTGAGGGACTAGCGGGAGGATGGCAGGAGCTGTTTTTT. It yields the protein CASSEGLAGGWQELFF.

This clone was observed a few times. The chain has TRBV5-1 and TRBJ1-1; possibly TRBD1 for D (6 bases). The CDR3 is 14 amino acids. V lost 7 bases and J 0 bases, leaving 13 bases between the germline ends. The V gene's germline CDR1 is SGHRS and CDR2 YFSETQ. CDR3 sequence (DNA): TGCGCCAGCGGGCGAGGACAGCTGAACACTGAAGCTTTCTTT. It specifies CASGRGQLNTEAFF.

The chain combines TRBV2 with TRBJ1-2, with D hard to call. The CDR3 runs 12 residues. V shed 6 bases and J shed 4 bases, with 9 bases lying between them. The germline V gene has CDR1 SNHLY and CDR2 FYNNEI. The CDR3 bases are TGTGCCAGCAGGGGCAGCTTCTATGGCTACACCTTC. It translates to CASRGSFYGYTF.

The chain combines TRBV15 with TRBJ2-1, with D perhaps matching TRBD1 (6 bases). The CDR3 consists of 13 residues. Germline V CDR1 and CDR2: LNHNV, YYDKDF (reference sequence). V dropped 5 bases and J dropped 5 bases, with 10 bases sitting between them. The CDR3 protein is CATSADRHNEQFF. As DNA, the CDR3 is TGTGCCACCAGCGCGGACAGACACAATGAGCAGTTCTTC.

The CDR3 loop is CASSYKQGREAFF. Written as DNA, the CDR3 is TGTGCCAGCAGTTACAAACAGGGACGCGAAGCTTTCTTT. The V and J genes are TRBV6-5 and TRBJ1-1, with a tentative D call TRBD1 (6 bases). The CDR3 consists of 13 residues. The ends were cut back, 2 bases at V and 8 bases at J, with 12 bases in the middle. Per the germline V gene, CDR1 is MNHEY and CDR2 is SVGAGI.

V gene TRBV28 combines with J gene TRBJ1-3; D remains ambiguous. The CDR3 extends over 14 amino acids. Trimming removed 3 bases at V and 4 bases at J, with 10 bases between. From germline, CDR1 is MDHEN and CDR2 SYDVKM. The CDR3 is CASSFVAWGNTIYF. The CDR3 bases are TGTGCCAGCAGTTTTGTGGCTTGGGGAAACACCATATATTTT.

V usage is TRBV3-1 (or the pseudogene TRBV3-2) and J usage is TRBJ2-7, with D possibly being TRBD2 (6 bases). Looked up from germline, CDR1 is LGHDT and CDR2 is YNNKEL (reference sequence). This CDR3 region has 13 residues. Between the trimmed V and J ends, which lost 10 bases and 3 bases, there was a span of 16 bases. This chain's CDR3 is CATARGGGYEQYF. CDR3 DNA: TGTGCCACAGCTCGGGGAGGCGGCTACGAGCAGTACTTC.

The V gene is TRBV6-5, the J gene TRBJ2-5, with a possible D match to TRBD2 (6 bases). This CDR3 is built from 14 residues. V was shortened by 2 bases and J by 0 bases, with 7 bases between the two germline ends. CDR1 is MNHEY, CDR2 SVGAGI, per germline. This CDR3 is CASSYAGNQETQYF. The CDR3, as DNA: TGTGCCAGCAGTTACGCGGGGAACCAAGAGACCCAGTACTTC.

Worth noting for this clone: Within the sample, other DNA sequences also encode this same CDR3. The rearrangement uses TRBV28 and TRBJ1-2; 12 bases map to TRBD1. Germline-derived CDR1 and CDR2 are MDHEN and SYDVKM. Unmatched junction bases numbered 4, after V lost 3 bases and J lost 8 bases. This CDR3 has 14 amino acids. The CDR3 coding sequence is TGTGCCAGCAGTTTGGGACAGGGGGCGGGAGGCTACACCTTC. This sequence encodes CASSLGQGAGGYTF.

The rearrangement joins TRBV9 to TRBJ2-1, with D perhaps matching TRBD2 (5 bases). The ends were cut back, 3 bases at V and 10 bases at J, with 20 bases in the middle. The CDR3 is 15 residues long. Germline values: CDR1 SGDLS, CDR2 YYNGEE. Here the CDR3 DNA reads TGTGCCAGCAGCGCCCTACAAAAAACTAGTTCGGAGCAGTTCTTC. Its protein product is CASSALQKTSSEQFF.